This T cell receptor (beta chain) emerged from a study of Ad26.COV2.S vaccination and SARS-CoV-2 variants. Study in general: Donor had been placed in the Ad26.COV2.S arm of the COV1001 trial.

Overall study findings and caveats: Total T cell responses, in the TCR breadth and depth analyses, may have been underestimated. Vaccinees displayed broader spike-specific TCR repertoires than placebo recipients.

This clone was found a few times. Its target is unknown. V shed 0 bases, J shed 7 bases, and the junction held 7 bases outside the gene matches. Germline CDR1 and CDR2: LGHNA and YSLEER. This CDR3 contains 17 residues. Libraries were prepared by immunoSEQ multiplex PCR; TCRdb keeps only in-frame clonotypes and omits some of them. Of roughly 300,000 clones in the sample, about 88% were seen once. The sample's treatment: some 20 received Ad26.COV2.S at low or high dose, single or two shots; about 5 received placebo; per-sample allocation not given. It was on day 63 after the first vaccine or placebo injection that samples were taken.

The gene calls are TRBV4-3 and TRBJ1-6, with TRBD1 identical over 9 bases. The sequenced sample was peripheral blood, obtained in a trial of Ad26.COV2.S vaccine versus placebo. The TCR was taken from a person between 18 and 65 years old who received the Ad26.COV2.S COVID-19 vaccine or a placebo. CDR3 sequence reads: CASSQDPRDRANSPLHF. The DNA for the CDR3 is TGCGCCAGCAGCCAAGATCCCCGGGACAGGGCCAATTCACCCCTCCACTTT.